The source of this TCR beta chain is a study of a mutant IDH1 vaccine in newly diagnosed glioma. Study context: Among treated patients, about 62% were male and around 40% female, and mean age was about 39 years. The timing of visit V12 was week 35, and that of visit V13 was week 47.

Specified time point: week 35, safety follow-up. One vaccine dose held 300 ug of mutant IDH1 20-mer peptide and came with topical imiquimod. Across weeks 1, 3, 5, 7, 11, 15, 19 and 23, patients received a vaccination each time, eight in all. The method was immunoSEQ multiplex PCR; TCRdb's version includes in-frame clones alone and lacks a portion of them. The sample gives roughly 26,000 clones, approximately 82% of which show up once; 25% to 35% is in the top ten. The CDR3 has 16 residues. J gave up 5 bases and V 0 bases, and 6 bases lay outside the gene matches. Germline CDR1 is SGHDN and CDR2 is FVKESK. A note on this clone: Its target is not known.

The specimen comprised PBMCs, sampled from a glioma patient whose treatment included an IDH1 peptide vaccine. The clonotype originates from a man aged 25-40 years with glioma. This chain links TRBV14 with TRBJ1-2; TRBD1 matches 10 bases. CDR3 amino acids: CASSQEGTGEEYGYTF. The CDR3 DNA follows: TGTGCCAGCAGCCAAGAAGGGACAGGGGAGGAGTATGGCTACACCTTC.